Described below is a single T cell receptor (beta chain) sequence and its context. Primed by a sample-barcoded 5' primer and a J-beta primer mix, a second PCR proceeded for roughly 6 to 12 cycles. Each CDR3 protein is one row after TCRdb ran MiXCR on the 5' RACE reads. The sample lists more than 800,000 distinct CDR3 sequences, more than 25% occurring once. This sample was included in a study of blood T cells in healthy people across ages. V shed 1 base and J shed 6 bases, with 13 bases lying between them. The CDR3 sequence is 15 residues long. Germline V gene data show CDR1 as SGHDT and CDR2 as YYEEEE.

The material sequenced was blood. The rearrangement joins TRBV5-6 to TRBJ1-4; weak D call: TRBD1 (6 bases). The receptor comes from a woman of 80 years or more in good health. CDR3 nucleotides: TGTGCCAGCAGCTTGAAGGGGGAACGGGATGAAAAACTGTTTTTT. Its translation is CASSLKGERDEKLFF.